This TCR beta chain was captured in a study of post-analysis software for immune sequencing data. Study information: Multiple sclerosis in the patients followed relapsing-remitting, secondary progressive and progressive-relapsing courses. The study's findings and limits: About five TRBV segments were more frequent in patients than controls; TRBV5-6, TRBV5-1 and TRBV20-1 belonged to this group. Versus controls, multiple sclerosis patients showed significantly lower diversity (normalized Chao1).

Unique molecular identifiers featured in each of the TCR beta cDNA libraries. From the PCR reads, TCRdb called clonotypes with MiXCR, one entry per CDR3 protein. The sample lists about 180,000 distinct CDR3 sequences; approximately 30% were seen once. This clonotype was counted a few times. Antigen specificity is unknown. Trimming stripped 3 bases from V and 4 bases from J, with 18 bases between. Germline V gene data show CDR1 as MNHNS and CDR2 as SASEGT. This CDR3 has 16 residues. The sequence was collected from a girl aged 10 to 17 with multiple sclerosis. The chain links TRBV6-1 to TRBJ1-2; D ambiguous. The sequenced sample was blood. The CDR3: CASSEEYGPQIYGYTF. The CDR3 nucleotides are TGTGCCAGCAGTGAGGAGTACGGTCCACAGATCTATGGCTACACCTTC.